This T cell receptor (beta chain) appears in the sequencing data of a study of immune cell composition in non-small cell lung cancer. Looking at the study overall: Tumours were mainly lung adenocarcinoma or squamous cell carcinoma. Study-level findings and limits: About four fifths of squamous and approximately 31% of adenocarcinoma cases had tumour-associated clones >0.5%. Lung squamous cell carcinoma tumours had significantly higher top 10 clone scores and productive clonality than lung adenocarcinoma.

Trimming took 4 bases from V and 5 from J, leaving 10 bases between them. CDR1 is LNHDA, CDR2 SQIVND, per germline (reference sequence). CDR3 length equals 13 residues. Concerning this clone: As yet, its antigen is unknown.

This table comes from immunoSEQ multiplex PCR, and its TCRdb copy is limited to in-frame clones, with some not included. Of 3,500 to 4,500 clones in the sample, about 73% are singletons; the top ten hold about 20%. The sequencing sample was made of lung tumor tissue. The genes are TRBV19 and TRBJ2-3; D may be TRBD1 (6 bases). The TCR sequence derives from a human donor with non-small cell lung cancer. The CDR3 DNA reads TGTGCCAGTAGTAAACAGGGTTTAGATACGCAGTATTTT. Translated, it gives CASSKQGLDTQYF.